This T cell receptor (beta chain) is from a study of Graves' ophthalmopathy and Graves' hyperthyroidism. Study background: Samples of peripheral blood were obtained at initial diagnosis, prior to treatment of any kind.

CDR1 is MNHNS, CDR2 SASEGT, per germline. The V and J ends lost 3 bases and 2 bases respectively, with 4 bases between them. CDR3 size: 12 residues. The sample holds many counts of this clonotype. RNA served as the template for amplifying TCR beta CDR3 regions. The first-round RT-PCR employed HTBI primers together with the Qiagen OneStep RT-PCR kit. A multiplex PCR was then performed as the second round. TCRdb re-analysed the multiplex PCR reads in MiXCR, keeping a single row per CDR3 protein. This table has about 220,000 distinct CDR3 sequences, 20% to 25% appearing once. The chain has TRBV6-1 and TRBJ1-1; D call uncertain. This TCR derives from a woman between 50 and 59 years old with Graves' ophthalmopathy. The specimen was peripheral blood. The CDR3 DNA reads TGTGCCAGCAGTGAGTTTAACACTGAAGCTTTCTTT. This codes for CASSEFNTEAFF.